The 2 T cell receptor beta chains given below trace back to one sample, sequenced in a study of cytomegalovirus exposure and HLA in healthy donors listed by TCRdb under 2017. The library was built by means of the immunoSEQ multiplex PCR assay. The multiplex PCR relied on a mix of 60 forward primers for TCR Vbeta segments and 13 reverse primers for TCR Jbeta segments. TCRdb retrieved this table from immuneACCESS and kept in-frame rearrangements only. Not all clones are present; in checked studies, unresolved V genes account for under half, and no reason is known for the remainder. This sample holds roughly 250,000 clones; 84% were observed only once. The top ten hold roughly 2% of the sample. The specimen was PBMCs. The origin of the receptors is a middle-aged woman in good health and CMV-seropositive.

This chain links TRBV27 with TRBJ2-3; maybe TRBD1 (6 bases). V lost 2 bases, J lost 6 bases, and 12 bases lay in between. CDR3 length: 14 residues. Germline V gives CDR1 MNHEY, CDR2 SMNVEV (reference sequence). The CDR3, as DNA: TGTGCCAGCAGTTTAGACAGGTCCAGGGATACGCAGTATTTT. Its protein product is CASSLDRSRDTQYF.

The CDR3: CASSQPLAGASYEQYF. For the CDR3, the DNA is TGTGCCAGCAGCCAACCCCTGGCGGGGGCTTCCTACGAGCAGTACTTC. The chain joins TRBV4-2 to TRBJ2-7; TRBD2 is a possible D gene (7 bases). Deletions cut 2 bases from V and 1 base from J, with 15 bases between. CDR1 is LGHNA and CDR2 is YNFKEQ in the germline V gene. CDR3 length: 16 residues.